What follows are 9 T cell receptor beta chains derived from one specimen sequenced in a study of blood T cell repertoires in COVID-19. The table came from immunoSEQ multiplex PCR; TCRdb's copy has only in-frame clones and leaves some out. The table records roughly 150,000 clones, about 92% of them present only once. Material: peripheral blood. The receptor set was obtained from a woman aged 60-70 years with COVID-19, enrolled during active disease.

V usage is TRBV19 and J usage is TRBJ1-5; 12 bases align to TRBD1. V lost 6 bases and J lost 7; bases outside the gene matches: 4. Germline V gene sequence: CDR1 LNHDA, CDR2 SQIVND (reference sequence). This CDR3 contains 14 residues. The DNA of the CDR3 is TGTGCCAGTAGAGGGACAGGGGGCAGGCAGCCCCAGCATTTT. Translation: CASRGTGGRQPQHF.

The chain uses TRBV28 and TRBJ1-2; 8 nucleotides match TRBD1. This CDR3 spans 15 amino acids. J gave up 3 bases and V 1 base, and 4 bases lay outside the gene matches. In germline, CDR1 is MDHEN, CDR2 SYDVKM. The CDR3: CASSLYQGADYGYTF. The CDR3 bases are TGTGCCAGCAGTTTATATCAGGGGGCGGACTATGGCTACACCTTC.

V usage is TRBV6-5 and J usage is TRBJ1-2, with 9 bases aligning to TRBD1. CDR1 is MNHEY and CDR2 is SVGAGI in the germline V gene. The CDR3 totals 15 residues. V lost 5 bases and J lost 5; bases outside the gene matches: 9. The CDR3 is CASSPGQGYSYGYTF. Written as DNA, the CDR3 is TGTGCCAGCAGTCCCGGACAGGGGTACTCGTATGGCTACACCTTC.

J is TRBJ1-1 and V is TRBV7-9, with no clear D. Germline V gene data show CDR1 as SEHNR and CDR2 as FQNEAQ (reference sequence). This CDR3 contains 15 residues. Trimming removed 6 bases from V and 2 bases from J, with 16 bases in between. The CDR3 coding sequence is TGTGCCAGCAGACCTAGGGCGGGATTAAACACTGAAGCTTTCTTT. Translation: CASRPRAGLNTEAFF.

The J gene is TRBJ2-3, the V gene TRBV4-2; 10 nucleotides line up with TRBD2. V lost 0 bases, J lost 1 base, and 7 bases stayed unmatched. The CDR3 is 18 residues long. Germline CDR1 is LGHNA and CDR2 is YNFKEQ. For the CDR3, the DNA is TGTGCCAGCAGCCAAGAATGGACTAGCGGTACACGCACAGATACGCAGTATTTT. Translated: CASSQEWTSGTRTDTQYF.

The J gene is TRBJ1-5, the V gene TRBV30; 9 bases agree with TRBD1. The germline V gene has CDR1 GTSNPN and CDR2 SVGIG (reference sequence). The J segment lost 9 bases and the V segment lost 4 bases, leaving 7 bases of the junction unmatched. The CDR3 is 13 residues long. The DNA of the CDR3 is TGTGCCTGGACTCCGGACAGGGGAAGGCCCCAGCATTTT. Encoded protein: CAWTPDRGRPQHF.

The chain is built from TRBV9 and TRBJ2-3; the match to TRBD1 covers 7 bases. The trim removed 2 bases at V and 1 base at J, leaving 1 base unmatched. CDR1 and CDR2 from the germline V gene are SGDLS and YYNGEE. The CDR3 is made up of 14 amino acids. For the CDR3, the DNA is TGTGCCAGCAGCGTTGGGACAGGCACAGATACGCAGTATTTT. Amino acids: CASSVGTGTDTQYF.

The CDR3 region is CASSSGQGGEQYF. In DNA, the CDR3 is TGTGCCAGCAGCTCGGGACAGGGAGGTGAGCAGTACTTC. The chain has TRBV7-2 and TRBJ2-7; 9 bases fit TRBD1. The CDR3 has 13 amino acids. Germline V lookup: CDR1 SGHTA, CDR2 FQGNSA. The V gene end was trimmed by 4 bases and the J gene end by 7 bases; junction bases not matched to a gene: 5.

This clone was counted only a few times. The rearrangement uses TRBV9 and TRBJ2-7; 9 nucleotides line up with TRBD1. The V gene's germline CDR1 is SGDLS and CDR2 YYNGEE. With V trimmed by 3 bases and J by 3 bases, 4 bases remained unmatched. The CDR3 has 14 residues. The CDR3 bases are TGTGCCAGCAGCGCGCAGGGACAGGGCTACGAGCAGTACTTC. Its protein is CASSAQGQGYEQYF.